This TCR beta chain is from a study of cytomegalovirus exposure and HLA in healthy donors. PCR used 60 Vbeta primers and 13 Jbeta primers. Assay used: immunoSEQ multiplex PCR; TCRdb lists only in-frame clones, some missing. The table lists around 200,000 clones, roughly 70% of them singletons, with approximately 2.5% in the top ten. The V gene's germline CDR1 is MDHEN and CDR2 SYDVKM. V lost 5 bases and J lost 3, with 10 bases in between. The CDR3 is made up of 13 amino acids. This receptor was obtained from a middle-aged man in good health and CMV-seropositive. The chain couples TRBV28 to TRBJ1-2; unclear D gene. Sequenced: PBMCs. In nucleotides, the CDR3 is TGTGCCAGCAGTGCTGACTTAGACTATGGCTACACCTTC. This translates into CASSADLDYGYTF.